The rows below give T cell receptor beta chains drawn from one sample of a study of cytomegalovirus exposure and HLA in healthy donors. The table came from immunoSEQ multiplex PCR; TCRdb's copy has only in-frame clones and leaves some out. The table lists fewer than 60,000 clones, approximately 80% of them singletons. What was sequenced was PBMCs. The receptor set was obtained from a man between 45 and 60 years old in good health and CMV-seronegative. The CDR3 runs from the conserved cysteine through the conserved F or W. A D gene is named only where the DNA matches it firmly. The size of a clone is reported for some rows only, either as once, few or many, or as a class for expanded clones.

NA,14,TRBD2,TRBV5-4,TRBJ2-1,TGTGCCAGCAGCTTGGAGTCTTTAGCGGGTGAGCAGTTCTTC,CASSLESLAGEQFF
once,14,NA,TRBV7-2,TRBJ2-1,TGTGCCAGCAGCTTAAGACATCCCTTGAATGAGCAGTTCTTC,CASSLRHPLNEQFF
NA,14,NA,TRBV29-1,TRBJ1-1,TGCAGCGTTGGGTCTCCCATTAGGAGAGCTGAAGCTTTCTTT,CSVGSPIRRAEAFF
NA,15,NA,TRBV5-6,TRBJ1-3,TGTGCCAGCAGCAGGGAGGCCGTCTCTGGAAACACCATATATTTT,CASSREAVSGNTIYF
NA,16,NA,TRBV7-2,TRBJ1-3,TGTGCCAGCAGCCACCCCGACAGAAACCCTGGAAACACCATATATTTT,CASSHPDRNPGNTIYF
NA,14,NA,TRBV6-5,TRBJ2-7,TGTGCCAGCAGCCACGGCCGACTCCCCCTCGAGCAGTACTTC,CASSHGRLPLEQYF
NA,13,NA,TRBV28,TRBJ2-2,TGTGCCACCTCAGGGATGGTAACCGGGGAGCTGTTTTTT,CATSGMVTGELFF
NA,15,TRBD1,TRBV27,TRBJ2-1,TGTGCCAGCAGCCGGGACAGGGGATGGGACAATGAGCAGTTCTTC,CASSRDRGWDNEQFF
NA,17,TRBD2,TRBV5-1,TRBJ2-1,TGCGCCAGCAGCTTCACTAGCGGGGGGGGGCCCTACAATGAGCAGTTCTTC,CASSFTSGGGPYNEQFF
NA,15,NA,TRBV5-8,TRBJ2-3,TGTGCCAGCAGCTTGGGAGCGGGTTCCACAGATACGCAGTATTTT,CASSLGAGSTDTQYF
NA,15,NA,TRBV4-2,TRBJ1-3,TGTGCCAGCAGCCTCATACAGAACTCTGGAAACACCATATATTTT,CASSLIQNSGNTIYF
NA,16,TRBD1,TRBV28,TRBJ1-2,TGTGCCAGCAGTTTATCTGGGACAGGGGCTTACTATGGCTACACCTTC,CASSLSGTGAYYGYTF
NA,14,TRBD1,TRBV13,TRBJ1-3,TGTGCCAGCAGGATGACAGGGGAAGGAAACACCATATATTTT,CASRMTGEGNTIYF
NA,13,TRBD1,TRBV10-3,TRBJ1-5,TGTGCCATCAGAGGACAGGGCACTCAGCCCCAGCATTTT,CAIRGQGTQPQHF
NA,11,TRBD1,TRBV29-1,TRBJ2-7,TGCAGCGTAGAGGACAGGGCCGAGCAGTACTTC,CSVEDRAEQYF
NA,14,TRBD2,TRBV9,TRBJ2-7,TGTGCCAGCAGCGCTAGCGGGGGACCTGGCGAGCAGTACTTC,CASSASGGPGEQYF